Shown below are 29 T cell receptor beta chains from a single sample sequenced in a study of OX40 agonist ivuxolimab in advanced cancers. The data were produced by immunoSEQ multiplex PCR, yet TCRdb's version contains in-frame clones alone and is incomplete. The sample has some 60,000 clones, roughly 85% seen once; the top ten hold around 3.8%. The sequencing used CD4+ or CD8+ T cells sorted from blood, collected in a trial of the OX40 agonist ivuxolimab. These receptors originate from an adult with an advanced solid tumor such as melanoma, head and neck, liver or kidney cancer.

The V call is TRBV28, the J call TRBJ1-2, with D unclear. The germline CDR1 and CDR2 sequences are MDHEN and SYDVKM. Trimming removed 4 bases at V and 3 bases at J, with 6 bases between. This CDR3 has 12 residues. In nucleotides, the CDR3 is TGTGCCAGCAGTTCAACCTACTATGGCTACACCTTC. It codes for CASSSTYYGYTF.

This clone was counted only a few times. The chain links TRBV4-1 to TRBJ1-5; 8 positions agree with TRBD1. With V trimmed by 1 base and J by 6 bases, 2 bases remained unmatched. Germline CDR1 MGHRA, CDR2 YSYEKL. CDR3 length: 14 amino acids. The DNA of the CDR3 is TGCGCCAGCAGCCAAGGACAGGGGTTTCAGCCCCAGCATTTT. This gives the protein CASSQGQGFQPQHF.

The chain carries TRBV6-6 and TRBJ1-6, with 7 bases lining up with TRBD1. The junction had 13 bases not matched to a gene; V was cut back by 9 bases and J by 5 bases. The CDR3 loop spans 16 amino acids. Germline V gives CDR1 MNHNY, CDR2 SVGAGI (reference sequence). The CDR3 region has the DNA TGTGCCAGTTCGGTAGGGAACAGGGGTGATAATTCACCCCTCCACTTT. Its protein product is CASSVGNRGDNSPLHF.

The V gene is TRBV28, the J gene TRBJ1-2, with D hard to call. V was pared by 10 bases and J by 7 bases, with 19 bases between. The CDR3 contains 13 residues. Germline V CDR1 and CDR2: MDHEN, SYDVKM. This CDR3 is CATPIGDAPGYTF. CDR3 coding DNA: TGTGCCACCCCGATAGGCGACGCGCCTGGCTACACCTTC.

The chain is built from TRBV5-1 and TRBJ1-3; D gene uncertain. V lost 1 base to trimming and J lost 0 bases, with 11 bases between them. This CDR3 comprises 16 residues. Germline-derived CDR1 and CDR2 are SGHRS and YFSETQ. The chain's CDR3 is CASSLSQPYSGNTIYF. The CDR3 DNA reads as TGCGCCAGCAGCTTGTCTCAGCCCTACTCTGGAAACACCATATATTTT.

Only a few counts were recorded for this clone. This sequence joins TRBV28 and TRBJ1-2; TRBD1 is a possible D gene (5 bases). Trimming removed 9 bases from V and 4 bases from J, with 18 bases in between. Germline assignment: CDR1 MDHEN and CDR2 SYDVKM. CDR3 length: 14 residues. This CDR3 reads CASSSSSGGYGYTF. The CDR3 nucleotides are TGTGCCAGTTCTTCGTCCTCGGGGGGCTATGGCTACACCTTC.

The rearrangement links TRBV18 to TRBJ1-1; 7 bases map to TRBD1. Germline V lookup: CDR1 KGHSH, CDR2 LQKENI. The CDR3 runs 14 residues. V was clipped by 2 bases and J by 7 bases; unmatched bases: 7. The chain's CDR3 is CASSPGTARGEAFF. The CDR3 DNA reads as TGTGCCAGCTCACCAGGGACAGCAAGGGGTGAAGCTTTCTTT.

The chain employs TRBV29-1 and TRBJ2-4; possible D gene TRBD2, 5 bases. Trimming cost V 1 base and J 8 bases, with 15 bases left between them. The germline CDR1 and CDR2 sequences are SQVTM and ANQGSEA. The CDR3 is 14 amino acids. The CDR3 reads CSVEGQQGSDIQYF. The CDR3 DNA sequence: TGCAGCGTTGAAGGCCAACAAGGGAGTGACATTCAGTACTTC.

This rearrangement joins TRBV5-4 to TRBJ2-1; D is ambiguous. The germline gives CDR1 SGHNT, CDR2 YYREEE (reference sequence). V lost 2 bases and J 2 bases, leaving 11 bases between the germline ends. The CDR3 spans 15 residues. Here the CDR3 reads CASSFSTAAYNEQFF. The CDR3 bases are TGTGCCAGCAGCTTCTCTACCGCCGCCTACAATGAGCAGTTCTTC.

The gene calls are TRBV28 and TRBJ2-5; TRBD1 matches at 8 bases. The CDR3 totals 15 residues. CDR1 and CDR2 (germline): MDHEN, SYDVKM. V was clipped by 7 bases and J by 4 bases; unmatched bases: 11. CDR3 nucleotides: TGTGCCAGCATTTCCCCGGCAGGGGGCGCAGAGACCCAGTACTTC. Translated, it gives CASISPAGGAETQYF.

V usage is TRBV6-5 and J usage is TRBJ1-1, with 10 bases identical to TRBD1. The CDR3 contains 14 residues. Germline trimming cut 8 bases from V and 5 bases from J; bases unmatched to any gene: 8. CDR1 is MNHEY and CDR2 is SVGAGI in the germline V gene. CDR3 DNA sequence: TGTGCCAGCGGGGGGAGACAGGGGGCTACTGAAGCTTTCTTT. It yields the protein CASGGRQGATEAFF.

This rearrangement joins TRBV25-1 to TRBJ1-1, with 11 bases that match TRBD1. Per the germline V gene, CDR1 is MGHDK and CDR2 is SYGVNS. V shed 0 bases and J 5 bases; nucleotides not matched to a gene: 5. The CDR3 is 16 residues long. The CDR3 sequence: CASSEYPDRGLTEAFF. In DNA form, the CDR3 reads TGTGCCAGCAGTGAATATCCGGACAGGGGGCTTACTGAAGCTTTCTTT.

The chain combines TRBV6-5 with TRBJ1-2, with D possibly TRBD1 on 6 matching bases. The CDR3 has 14 residues. Deletions cut 6 bases from V and 1 base from J, with 12 bases between. CDR1 is MNHEY, CDR2 SVGAGI, per germline. CDR3 sequence reads: CASRKQGDNYGYTF. The CDR3 DNA sequence: TGTGCCAGCAGGAAACAGGGAGATAACTATGGCTACACCTTC.

This sequence joins TRBV19 and TRBJ2-1; D gene unclear. The CDR3 sequence is 15 residues long. Germline lookup yields CDR1 LNHDA and CDR2 SQIVND (reference sequence). V lost 3 bases and J lost 2, with 11 bases in between. The CDR3 DNA sequence: TGTGCCAGTAGTATTTGGCGGAGCCCCTACAATGAGCAGTTCTTC. This codes for CASSIWRSPYNEQFF.

The table lists this clone with a count of one. The chain joins TRBV9 to TRBJ2-7, with D perhaps TRBD1 (5 bases). This CDR3 is 15 amino acids long. Germline loops: CDR1 SGDLS, CDR2 YYNGEE. V was clipped by 2 bases and J by 1 base, with 13 bases between them. CDR3 sequence (DNA): TGTGCCAGCAGCGTCGGGCCAGGGATGTCCTACGAGCAGTACTTC. Amino acids: CASSVGPGMSYEQYF.

The V call is TRBV29-1, the J call TRBJ1-1; the match to TRBD1 covers 7 bases. The germline gives CDR1 SQVTM, CDR2 ANQGSEA. There are 17 residues in the CDR3. With 4 bases clipped from V and 1 base from J, the junction kept 15 bases outside the gene matches. Here the CDR3 reads CSVVGDRLGKPNTEAFF. The CDR3, as DNA: TGCAGCGTTGTTGGGGACAGATTGGGAAAGCCGAACACTGAAGCTTTCTTT.

The chain has TRBV29-1 and TRBJ1-2; possibly TRBD1 for D (6 bases). Per germline, CDR1 SQVTM and CDR2 ANQGSEA. The CDR3 runs 16 residues. V lost 7 bases and J lost 7, with 28 bases in between. The CDR3 reads CSASRTNRQAKSGYTF. Here the CDR3 DNA reads TGCAGCGCCAGCAGAACGAACCGACAGGCGAAGTCTGGCTACACCTTC.

The V and J genes are TRBV4-1 and TRBJ2-1; possibly TRBD1 or TRBD2 for D (5 bases each). The CDR3 is 14 residues long. Per the germline V gene, CDR1 is MGHRA and CDR2 is YSYEKL. The germline V and J ends were trimmed by 2 bases and 7 bases, with 12 bases remaining between them. Here the CDR3 reads CASSQPGKGNEQFF. The CDR3 region has the DNA TGCGCCAGCAGCCAACCGGGGAAGGGGAATGAGCAGTTCTTC.

The J gene is TRBJ1-6, the V gene TRBV27; D unresolved. Germline V gene sequence: CDR1 MNHEY, CDR2 SMNVEV (reference sequence). V dropped 2 bases and J dropped 2 bases, with 10 bases sitting between them. This CDR3 region has 16 residues. The CDR3 sequence: CASSLKWSPYNSPLHF. The CDR3 DNA follows: TGTGCCAGCAGTTTAAAGTGGAGCCCCTATAATTCACCCCTCCACTTT.

This chain joins TRBV18 and TRBJ2-5; 10 bases align to TRBD2. V trimming: 0 bases; J trimming: 3 bases; junction bases outside the gene matches: 4. The CDR3 covers 16 residues. Germline V gives CDR1 KGHSH, CDR2 LQKENI. In nucleotides, the CDR3 is TGTGCCAGCTCACCACCTTCTAGCGGGAGTAAAGAGACCCAGTACTTC. This sequence encodes CASSPPSSGSKETQYF.

The chain is built from TRBV27 and TRBJ1-2; TRBD1 matches at 7 bases. V trimming: 6 bases; J trimming: 11 bases; junction bases outside the gene matches: 9. The CDR3 has 12 residues. The germline V gene has CDR1 MNHEY and CDR2 SMNVEV (reference sequence). The CDR3 reads CASRNRDRRYTF. The CDR3 DNA is TGTGCCAGCAGAAACCGGGACAGACGATACACCTTC.

The chain recombines TRBV6-1 with TRBJ2-6, with D unclear. Trimming left V 2 bases short and J 4 bases short, with 12 bases between. Germline CDR1 and CDR2: MNHNS and SASEGT. CDR3 size: 16 residues. CDR3 sequence: CASSELAGSGANVLTF. DNA of the CDR3: TGTGCCAGCAGTGAACTTGCAGGTTCAGGGGCCAACGTCCTGACTTTC.

The V call is TRBV9, the J call TRBJ2-3; 10 bases are shared with TRBD1. Germline loops: CDR1 SGDLS, CDR2 YYNGEE. The CDR3 is 16 amino acids. V lost 0 bases and J lost 2; bases outside the gene matches: 3. The CDR3 DNA follows: TGTGCCAGCAGCGTAGCTGGACAGGGGGTCACAGATACGCAGTATTTT. Translated: CASSVAGQGVTDTQYF.

The chain couples TRBV2 to TRBJ2-2, with D maybe TRBD2 (6 bases). The ends were cut back, 7 bases at V and 1 base at J, with 16 bases in the middle. The CDR3 consists of 16 residues. CDR1 and CDR2 from the germline V gene are SNHLY and FYNNEI. CDR3 amino acids: CASNRRARGNTGELFF. The CDR3 nucleotides read TGTGCCAGCAACCGAAGAGCGCGGGGGAACACCGGGGAGCTGTTTTTT. The full variable domain, completed using reference TRBV2 and TRBJ2-2, is EPEVTQTPSHQVTQMGQEVILRCVPISNHLYFYWYRQILGQKVEFLVSFYNNEISEKSEIFDDQFSVERPDGSNFTLKIRSTKLEDSAMYFCASNRRARGNTGELFFGEGSRLTVL.

This clone turned up a few times. The chain couples TRBV4-1 to TRBJ2-2, with 13 bases lining up with TRBD2. This CDR3 is built from 19 residues. The V and J ends lost 7 bases and 5 bases, in that order; junction bases with no gene match: 16. Per germline, CDR1 MGHRA and CDR2 YSYEKL. The CDR3 loop reads CASTLRTSGSGEGTGELFF. The CDR3 DNA follows: TGCGCCAGCACCCTAAGGACTAGCGGGAGTGGTGAGGGGACCGGGGAGCTGTTTTTT.

This chain connects TRBV5-4 to TRBJ2-5; 8 positions match TRBD1. The germline V gene encodes CDR1 SGHNT and CDR2 YYREEE (reference sequence). This CDR3 spans 13 amino acids. V shed 2 bases, J shed 4 bases, and the junction held 1 base outside the gene matches. CDR3 DNA sequence: TGTGCCAGCAGCTTCGACAGGGGAGAGACCCAGTACTTC. It translates to CASSFDRGETQYF. Combining the CDR3 with reference TRBV5-4 and TRBJ2-5 gives the whole variable domain ETGVTQSPTHLIKTRGQQVTLRCSSQSGHNTVSWYQQALGQGPQFIFQYYREEENGRGNFPPRFSGLQFPNYSSELNVNALELDDSALYLCASSFDRGETQYFGPGTRLLVL.

The V call is TRBV7-3, the J call TRBJ1-1; D unclear. The germline V gene has CDR1 SGHTA and CDR2 FQGTGA. The length of the CDR3 is 13 residues. V was pared by 5 bases and J by 0 bases, with 7 bases between. The CDR3 loop is CASSQAMNTEAFF. CDR3 sequence (DNA): TGTGCCAGCAGCCAGGCAATGAACACTGAAGCTTTCTTT.

The rearrangement joins TRBV5-6 to TRBJ2-5, with 7 bases aligning to TRBD1. J lost 0 bases, V lost 0 bases, and 2 bases had no gene match. The V gene's germline CDR1 is SGHDT and CDR2 YYEEEE. CDR3 size: 15 residues. The CDR3 protein is CASSLDRGNQETQYF. CDR3 in DNA: TGTGCCAGCAGCTTGGACAGGGGAAACCAAGAGACCCAGTACTTC.

This rearrangement joins TRBV23-1 to TRBJ1-5; 8 bases are shared with TRBD1. TRBV23-1 is sorted into the ORF group, with uncertain function. With 0 bases clipped from V and 5 bases from J, the junction kept 0 bases outside the gene matches. This CDR3 has 14 residues. The CDR3 coding sequence is TGCGCCAGCAGTCAATCGGACAGGGATCAGCCCCAGCATTTT. Translation gives CASSQSDRDQPQHF.